The present entry profiles one T cell receptor beta chain with its context. This entry comes from a study of cytomegalovirus exposure and HLA in healthy donors. This CDR3 has 15 residues. J gave up 4 bases and V 4 bases, and 8 bases lay outside the gene matches. CDR1 and CDR2 (germline): MRHNA, SNTAGT. The table came from immunoSEQ multiplex PCR; TCRdb's copy has only in-frame clones and leaves some out. This sample yields 130,000 to 150,000 clones, of which around 90% are seen a single time; less than 5.5% belongs to the top ten. This chain links TRBV6-4 with TRBJ2-5; TRBD2 aligns across 8 bases. The TCR was taken from a man between 18 and 35 years old in good health and CMV-seropositive. The sample was PBMCs. This CDR3 reads CASSALAGTLETQYF. The CDR3 nucleotides read TGTGCCAGCAGTGCCCTAGCGGGCACTTTAGAGACCCAGTACTTC.